The 3 T cell receptor beta chains listed next were all sequenced from one sample in a study of vaccination effects on CD4 cells after COVID-19. TCRdb's table, derived via immunoSEQ multiplex PCR, lists solely in-frame clones and lacks some. Seen here are tens of thousands of clones, 78% observed once, and the top ten hold approximately 10%. What these receptors recognize is not known. Sequencing followed a ViraFEST assay step that expanded antigen-specific CD4+ T cells with viral peptide pools. Scientists isolated CD4+ T cells after an approximately ten-day culture period ended. Vaccinated recipients, who were negative for nucleocapsid antibodies, had no history of SARS-CoV-2 infection. Sequenced material: CD4+ T cells from PBMCs cultured with SARS-CoV-2 spike peptides, taken before COVID-19 vaccination. Source of these receptors: a human donor who received a COVID-19 vaccine.

V usage is TRBV5-6 and J usage is TRBJ2-5; no reliable D call. The CDR3 runs 14 residues. Per germline, CDR1 SGHDT and CDR2 YYEEEE. V gave up 0 bases and J gave up 0 bases, with 6 bases separating them. CDR3 nucleotide sequence: TGTGCCAGCAGCTTGGGAGGATACCAAGAGACCCAGTACTTC. Residues: CASSLGGYQETQYF.

The genes are TRBV2 and TRBJ1-5, with 7 bases matching TRBD1. Trimming removed 5 bases from V and 5 bases from J; junction bases left unmatched: 6. Germline V lookup: CDR1 SNHLY, CDR2 FYNNEI. This CDR3 is built from 14 residues. The CDR3: CASSKDRLYQPQHF. CDR3 nucleotides: TGTGCCAGCAGTAAGGACAGGTTGTATCAGCCCCAGCATTTT. The complete variable domain, with remaining parts taken from reference TRBV2 and TRBJ1-5, reads EPEVTQTPSHQVTQMGQEVILRCVPISNHLYFYWYRQILGQKVEFLVSFYNNEISEKSEIFDDQFSVERPDGSNFTLKIRSTKLEDSAMYFCASSKDRLYQPQHFGDGTRLSIL.

The chain joins TRBV5-8 to TRBJ1-1, with D perhaps matching TRBD1 (5 bases). V lost 5 bases to trimming and J lost 1 base, with 18 bases between them. Germline CDR1 is SGHTS and CDR2 is YDEGEE. There are 16 residues in the CDR3. The CDR3 loop is CASSQGVPGTNTEAFF. The DNA for the CDR3 is TGTGCCAGCAGTCAAGGGGTACCAGGGACGAACACTGAAGCTTTCTTT.